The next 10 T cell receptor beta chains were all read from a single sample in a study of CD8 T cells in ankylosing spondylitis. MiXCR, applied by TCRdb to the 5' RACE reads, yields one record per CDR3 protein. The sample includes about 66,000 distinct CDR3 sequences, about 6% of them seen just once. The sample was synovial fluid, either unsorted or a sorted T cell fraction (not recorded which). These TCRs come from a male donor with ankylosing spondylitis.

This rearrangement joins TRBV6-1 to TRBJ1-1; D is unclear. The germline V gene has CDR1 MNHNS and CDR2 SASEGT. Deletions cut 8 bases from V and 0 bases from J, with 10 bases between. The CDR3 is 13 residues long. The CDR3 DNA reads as TGTGCCAGCCTATTAGAGATGAACACTGAAGCTTTCTTT. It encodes CASLLEMNTEAFF.

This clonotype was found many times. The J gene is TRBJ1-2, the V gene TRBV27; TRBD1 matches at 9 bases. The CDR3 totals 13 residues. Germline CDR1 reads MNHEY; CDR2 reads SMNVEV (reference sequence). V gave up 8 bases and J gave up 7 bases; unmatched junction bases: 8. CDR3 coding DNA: TGTGCCAGCTCGGACAGGGGTGATAGTGGCTACACCTTC. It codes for CASSDRGDSGYTF.

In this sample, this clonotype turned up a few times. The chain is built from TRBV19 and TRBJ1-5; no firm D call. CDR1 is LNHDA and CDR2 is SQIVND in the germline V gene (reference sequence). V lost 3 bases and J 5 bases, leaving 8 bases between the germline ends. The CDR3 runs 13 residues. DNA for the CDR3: TGTGCCAGTAGTATCCCCTCATATCAGCCCCAGCATTTT. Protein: CASSIPSYQPQHF.

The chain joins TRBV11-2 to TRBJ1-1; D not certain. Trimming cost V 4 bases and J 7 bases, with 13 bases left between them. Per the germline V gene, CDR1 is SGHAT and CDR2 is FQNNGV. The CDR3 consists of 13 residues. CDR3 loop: CASSSPPLGEAFF. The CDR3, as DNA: TGTGCCAGCAGCTCCCCCCCCTTGGGTGAAGCTTTCTTT.

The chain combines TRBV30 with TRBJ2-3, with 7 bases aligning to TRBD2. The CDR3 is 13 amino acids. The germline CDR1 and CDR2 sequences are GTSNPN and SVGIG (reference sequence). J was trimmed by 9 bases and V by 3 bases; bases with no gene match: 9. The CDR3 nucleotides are TGTGCCTGGAGCCTCGGGGGGATTAGAACGCAGTATTTT. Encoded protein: CAWSLGGIRTQYF.

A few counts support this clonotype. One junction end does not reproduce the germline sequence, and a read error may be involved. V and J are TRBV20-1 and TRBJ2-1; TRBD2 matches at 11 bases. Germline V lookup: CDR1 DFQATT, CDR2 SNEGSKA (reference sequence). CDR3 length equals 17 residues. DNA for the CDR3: TGCTGTGCTAGCCCCCTTCAGACTAGCGGGGCACGGAATGAGCAGTTCTTC. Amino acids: CCASPLQTSGARNEQFF.

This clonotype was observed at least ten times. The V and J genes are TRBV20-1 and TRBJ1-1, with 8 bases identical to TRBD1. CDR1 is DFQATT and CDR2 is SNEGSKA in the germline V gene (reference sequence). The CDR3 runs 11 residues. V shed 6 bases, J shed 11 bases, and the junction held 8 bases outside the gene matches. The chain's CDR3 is CSATGQEKAFF. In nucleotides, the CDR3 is TGCAGTGCAACGGGACAGGAGAAGGCTTTCTTT.

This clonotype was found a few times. CDR3: CASSSPGVLAGSTGELFF. The CDR3 DNA sequence: TGTGCCAGCAGCTCACCGGGGGTACTAGCGGGAAGCACCGGGGAGCTGTTTTTT. The chain uses TRBV7-3 and TRBJ2-2, with TRBD2 identical over 10 bases. This CDR3 is 18 amino acids long. Germline CDR1 reads SGHTA; CDR2 reads FQGTGA. The trim removed 4 bases at V and 4 bases at J, leaving 12 bases unmatched.

The CDR3 coding sequence is TGTGCCAGCGGAAGAATCTCTAACACTGAAGCTTTCTTT. Protein sequence: CASGRISNTEAFF. The V gene is TRBV9, the J gene TRBJ1-1, with D unresolved. V was shortened by 7 bases and J by 2 bases, with 12 bases between the two germline ends. The CDR3 runs to 13 residues. The germline gives CDR1 SGDLS, CDR2 YYNGEE.

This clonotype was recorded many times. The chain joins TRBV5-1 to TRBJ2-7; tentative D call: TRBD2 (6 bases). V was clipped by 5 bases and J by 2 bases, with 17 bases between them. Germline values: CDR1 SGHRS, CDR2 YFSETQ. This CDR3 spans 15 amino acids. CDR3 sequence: CASRVAEETTYEQYF. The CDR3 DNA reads TGCGCCAGCAGGGTAGCGGAAGAGACAACCTACGAGCAGTACTTC. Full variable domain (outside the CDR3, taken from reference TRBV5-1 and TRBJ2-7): KAGVTQTPRYLIKTRGQQVTLSCSPISGHRSVSWYQQTPGQGLQFLFEYFSETQRNKGNFPGRFSGRQFSNSRSEMNVSTLELGDSALYLCASRVAEETTYEQYFGPGTRLTVT.